This TCR beta chain was obtained from a study of blood T cell repertoires in COVID-19. At the level of the study: Italy, Spain and the United States were the sources of the convalescent and acute COVID-19 samples. Nucleic acid was either cDNA or gDNA, and it came from T cells, B-cell-depleted T cells, or PBMCs.

As originally analysed: From reference gene primer amplification, estimates of nucleated cell counts were derived. TCRdb's copy holds only in-frame clones and misses some; the assay was immunoSEQ multiplex PCR. V and J calls and clone size are given by that table; D and trimming were obtained from the DNA. The sample contains about 310,000 clones, roughly 91% of which appear only once. The V and J ends lost 2 bases and 3 bases, in that order; junction bases with no gene match: 11. The CDR3 covers 17 residues. Germline-derived CDR1 and CDR2 are SGHAT and FQNNGV. The TCR was taken from a man aged 50 to 59 with active or convalescent COVID-19. The chain has TRBV11-2 and TRBJ1-1, with 8 bases that match TRBD1. The material sequenced was peripheral blood. CDR3 sequence (DNA): TGTGCCAGCAGCTTATTTGGGGGGGCACAGGGGGACACTGAAGCTTTCTTT. This codes for CASSLFGGAQGDTEAFF.